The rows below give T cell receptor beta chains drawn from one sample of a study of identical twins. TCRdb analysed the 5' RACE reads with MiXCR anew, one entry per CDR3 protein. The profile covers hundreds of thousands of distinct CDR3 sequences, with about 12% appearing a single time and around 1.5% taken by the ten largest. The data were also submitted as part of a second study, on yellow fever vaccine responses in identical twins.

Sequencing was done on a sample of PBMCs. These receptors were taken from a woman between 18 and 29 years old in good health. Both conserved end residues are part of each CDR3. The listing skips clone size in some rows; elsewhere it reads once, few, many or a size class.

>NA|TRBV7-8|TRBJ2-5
CASSLGSGSPLLPQYF
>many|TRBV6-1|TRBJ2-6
CASSASGTSGANVLTF
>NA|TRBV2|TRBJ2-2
CATQRLNTGELFF
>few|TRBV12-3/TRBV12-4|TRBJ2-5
CASSLATSSGRRETQYF
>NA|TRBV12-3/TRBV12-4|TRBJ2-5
CASSPDFQETQYF
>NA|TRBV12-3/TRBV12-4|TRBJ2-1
CASRYLGESYNEQFF
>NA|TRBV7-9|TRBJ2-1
CASSSSSFEQFF
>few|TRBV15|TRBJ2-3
CATSSGNFTDTQYF
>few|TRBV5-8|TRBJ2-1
CASSLEGGSPIPGQFF
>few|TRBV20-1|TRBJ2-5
CSARTGTSMETQYF
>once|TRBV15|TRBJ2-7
CATSRVLGPSEQYF
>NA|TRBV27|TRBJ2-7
CASSILRTLATSTSYEQYF
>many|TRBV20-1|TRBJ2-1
CSAREIAGVGEQFF
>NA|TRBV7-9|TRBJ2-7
CASSRGGAYEQYF
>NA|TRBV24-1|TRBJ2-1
CATSAGGSSYNEQFF
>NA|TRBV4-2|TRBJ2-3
CASSHASGGGTSTDTQYF
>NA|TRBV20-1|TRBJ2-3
CSAFTRGGLADTQYF
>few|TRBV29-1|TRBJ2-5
CSVDVRAQETQYF
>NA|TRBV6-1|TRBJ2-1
CASSPEGFHANEQFF
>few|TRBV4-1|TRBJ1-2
CASSQEGGNNYGYTF
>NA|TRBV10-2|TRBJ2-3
CASSERHRGSTDTQYF
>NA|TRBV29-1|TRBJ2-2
CSVEDGQGPTGELFF
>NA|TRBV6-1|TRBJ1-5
CASSLGTGSSNQPQHF
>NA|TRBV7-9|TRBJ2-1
CASSSGQVPNEQFF
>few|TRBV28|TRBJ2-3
CASTRPGLGLKDTQYF
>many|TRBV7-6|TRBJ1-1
CASTRRGGLDTEAFF
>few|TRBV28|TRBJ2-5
CASSLNMGLDFETQYF
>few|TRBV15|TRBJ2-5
CATSRDPTMPQYF
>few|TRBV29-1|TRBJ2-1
CSVRLAGGNNEQFF
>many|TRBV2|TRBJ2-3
CASTKGQGAPDTQYF
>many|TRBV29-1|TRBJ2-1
CSVVTGSAYNEQFF
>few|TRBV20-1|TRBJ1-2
CSAPKRGTGAQNYGYTF
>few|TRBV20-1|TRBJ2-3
CSAPGLAGGLQYF
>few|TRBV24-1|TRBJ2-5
CATSGTGGLETQYF
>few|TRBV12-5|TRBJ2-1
CASGLVEGNEQFF
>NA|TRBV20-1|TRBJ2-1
CSAKMGLAGEKFF
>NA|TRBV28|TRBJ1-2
CASSTQAYGYTF
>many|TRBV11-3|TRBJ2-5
CASSFETLGRETQYF
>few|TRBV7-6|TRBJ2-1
CASSSLGAMGLLQTNEQFF
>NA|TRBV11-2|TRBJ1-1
CASSLVDRGAEAFF